Included here is one T cell receptor beta chain sequence, with context. This sample is drawn from a study of blood T cell repertoires in COVID-19. For the study at large: From T cells, B-cell-depleted T cells, or PBMCs came the material, which was cDNA or gDNA.

V was shortened by 4 bases and J by 2 bases, with 12 bases between the two germline ends. CDR1 MDHEN and CDR2 SYDVKM come from the germline V gene. The CDR3 runs 16 residues. The authors' processing: Amplification with reference gene primers provided the estimates of nucleated cell counts. Produced via immunoSEQ multiplex PCR; TCRdb's table is partial and in-frame only. That table gives V, J and clone size, and the DNA gave D and trimming. The table lists 250,000 to 350,000 clones, nearly 90% of them singletons, with around 4.5% in the top ten. Adults between roughly 18 and 89 years of age took part from 24 US areas.

Sequenced: PBMCs or T cells enriched from blood (not recorded which). The rearrangement uses TRBV28 and TRBJ1-6, with TRBD1 as a possible D gene (6 bases). The sequence was obtained from a woman between 18 and 30 years old with acute COVID-19. Written as DNA, the CDR3 is TGTGCCAGCAGTTCGATGGACAGTACCTATAATTCACCCCTCCACTTT. The encoded protein is CASSSMDSTYNSPLHF.